The 30 T cell receptor beta chains given below trace back to one sample, sequenced in a study of blood T cells in healthy people across ages (dated by TCRdb to the mid-2010s). Receptor libraries were prepared by 5' RACE. Sequenced on an Illumina HiSeq 2500. A second about 7 to 12 cycle PCR used a sample-barcoded 5' primer and a J-beta primer mix. TCRdb's own reprocessing of the public reads used fastp at Q25 and MiXCR and kept productive beta chains. Each entry merges the rows of one CDR3 protein and shows their most common DNA and genes. In this sample the table shows about 400,000 distinct CDR3 sequences, about 49% of which occur a single time. Together, the top ten hold under 65% of the sample. The sequenced sample was blood. These receptors were taken from a man aged 60-69 years in good health.

This clonotype appeared once. V usage is TRBV2 and J usage is TRBJ1-1; D uncertain. CDR1 SNHLY and CDR2 FYNNEI come from the germline V gene. V was pared by 1 base and J by 2 bases, with 20 bases between. The CDR3 contains 18 residues. The CDR3 reads CASSEVVWAAGRNTEAFF. The CDR3 bases are TGTGCCAGCAGTGAAGTCGTATGGGCAGCGGGCAGAAACACTGAAGCTTTCTTT.

The chain couples TRBV28 to TRBJ2-3; 7 nucleotides match TRBD2. After removal of 5 bases from V and 4 bases from J, the junction contained 12 bases not matched to a gene. Germline V gene lookup returns CDR1 MDHEN and CDR2 SYDVKM. This CDR3 has 16 amino acids. CDR3 DNA: TGTGCCAGCAGTAAGCAGGGACTAACGGCTCCAGATACGCAGTATTTT. Translation gives CASSKQGLTAPDTQYF.

This clonotype was found a few times. The chain carries TRBV2 and TRBJ2-5; D is unclear. The CDR3 has 13 residues. Deletions cut 1 base from V and 7 bases from J, with 10 bases between. CDR1 is SNHLY and CDR2 is FYNNEI in the germline V gene. CDR3 sequence: CASSEEAPGTQYF. In DNA, the CDR3 is TGTGCCAGCAGTGAAGAGGCACCGGGGACCCAGTACTTC.

The CDR3 protein is CASSQDLGGRAYEQYF. Here the CDR3 DNA reads TGTGCCAGCAGCCAAGATCTCGGCGGGAGGGCCTACGAGCAGTACTTC. The chain joins TRBV27 to TRBJ2-5, with 9 bases that match TRBD2. TRBJ2-7 explains the end of the DNA better; the J call may be wrong. This CDR3 has 16 amino acids. In germline, CDR1 is MNHEY, CDR2 SMNVEV (reference sequence).

This clonotype came up a few times. This rearrangement joins TRBV5-4 to TRBJ2-1; TRBD2 agrees at 9 bases. The V gene's germline CDR1 is SGHNT and CDR2 YYREEE (reference sequence). The CDR3 sequence is 15 residues long. V lost 2 bases to trimming and J lost 7 bases; unmatched junction nucleotides: 7. CDR3 bases: TGTGCCAGCAGCTTTGAGGGACTAGCAGAGAATGAGCAGTTCTTC. Protein product: CASSFEGLAENEQFF.

The rearrangement links TRBV20-1 to TRBJ2-4, with D hard to call. Germline V gene data show CDR1 as DFQATT and CDR2 as SNEGSKA (reference sequence). V gave up 2 bases and J gave up 7 bases, with 12 bases separating them. This CDR3 region has 13 residues. CDR3 in amino acids: CSARSGNGNIQYF. The DNA of the CDR3 is TGCAGTGCTAGATCCGGTAACGGGAACATTCAGTACTTC.

The chain recombines TRBV7-3 with TRBJ2-1; 10 nucleotides align to TRBD1. Unmatched junction bases numbered 8, after V lost 2 bases and J lost 7 bases. Per the germline V gene, CDR1 is SGHTA and CDR2 is FQGTGA. The CDR3 covers 16 residues. The CDR3 sequence: CASSLYAGTGENEQFF. CDR3 DNA sequence: TGTGCCAGCAGCTTATATGCTGGGACAGGGGAAAATGAGCAGTTCTTC.

This clonotype showed up just a few times. The CDR3: CSATSHLQETQYF. CDR3 in DNA: TGCAGTGCTACCTCACACCTACAAGAGACCCAGTACTTC. V gene TRBV20-1 combines with J gene TRBJ2-5; D is unclear. Germline-derived CDR1 and CDR2 are DFQATT and SNEGSKA (reference sequence). V lost 4 bases to trimming and J lost 2 bases, with 11 bases between them. This CDR3 has 13 residues.

This chain joins TRBV7-9 and TRBJ2-3; TRBD1 is a possible D gene (5 bases). From germline, CDR1 is SEHNR and CDR2 FQNEAQ (reference sequence). The CDR3 spans 11 residues. V lost 11 bases, J lost 7 bases, and 13 bases lay in between. The CDR3 bases are TGTGCCGCTACCTTGGGGCATACGCAGTATTTT. The encoded protein is CAATLGHTQYF. The full variable domain, rest sourced from reference TRBV7-9 and TRBJ2-3, is DTGVSQNPRHKITKRGQNVTFRCDPISEHNRLYWYRQTLGQGPEFLTYFQNEAQLEKSRLLSDRFSAERPKGSFSTLEIQRTEQGDSAMYLCAATLGHTQYFGPGTRLTVL.

The rearrangement joins TRBV3-1 to TRBJ2-5; possible D gene TRBD1, 5 bases. The J call is uncertain, as TRBJ2-7 better fits the DNA end. CDR3 length equals 14 residues. Germline V gives CDR1 LGHDT, CDR2 YNNKEL (reference sequence). CDR3 bases: TGTGCCAGCAGCCAAGATGACAGAGGATACGAGCAGTACTTC. Residues: CASSQDDRGYEQYF.

The V call is TRBV30, the J call TRBJ1-2; possible D gene TRBD1, 5 bases. The CDR3 is 12 residues long. V shed 2 bases and J shed 5 bases, with 9 bases lying between them. In germline, CDR1 is GTSNPN, CDR2 SVGIG (reference sequence). DNA of the CDR3: TGTGCCTGGAGTAGGGGATCTTATGGCTACACCTTC. Amino acid sequence: CAWSRGSYGYTF.

This clonotype was counted at least ten times. The V call is TRBV5-5, the J call TRBJ1-2; the D is unclear. CDR1 and CDR2 (germline): SGHKS, YYEKEE (reference sequence). The CDR3 totals 13 residues. V lost 1 base to trimming and J lost 4 bases, with 8 bases between them. CDR3 DNA: TGTGCCAGCAGCTTGTCGGATTTCTATGGCTACACCTTC. It codes for CASSLSDFYGYTF.

The CDR3 here is CASSFGERTYEQYF. The CDR3 DNA reads as TGTGCCAGCAGTTTCGGCGAGCGGACCTACGAGCAGTACTTC. The chain carries TRBV28 and TRBJ2-7; the D gene is possibly TRBD2 (5 bases). There are 14 residues in the CDR3. From germline, CDR1 is MDHEN and CDR2 SYDVKM. The ends were cut back, 3 bases at V and 2 bases at J, with 11 bases in the middle. The full variable domain, completed using reference TRBV28 and TRBJ2-7, is DVKVTQSSRYLVKRTGEKVFLECVQDMDHENMFWYRQDPGLGLRLIYFSYDVKMKEKGDIPEGYSVSREKKERFSLILESASTNQTSMYLCASSFGERTYEQYFGPGTRLTVT.

This chain links TRBV29-1 with TRBJ2-7, with D possibly being TRBD1 or TRBD2 (5 bases each). The closer fit of TRBJ2-5 to the DNA end suggests the J call may be wrong. Germline CDR1 reads SQVTM; CDR2 reads ANQGSEA. The CDR3 covers 13 residues. CDR3 loop: CSVPGPPRETQYF. For the CDR3, the DNA is TGCAGCGTTCCGGGACCCCCTCGGGAGACCCAGTACTTC.

V and J are TRBV20-1 and TRBJ1-2; D not resolved. The germline V gene has CDR1 DFQATT and CDR2 SNEGSKA (reference sequence). The CDR3 extends over 13 amino acids. Trimming cost V 6 bases and J 2 bases, with 13 bases left between them. Here the CDR3 reads CSAPAGGNYGYTF. CDR3 in DNA: TGCAGTGCCCCCGCGGGTGGAAACTATGGCTACACCTTC.

In its sample, this clonotype was seen a few times. The V gene is TRBV20-1, the J gene TRBJ2-5, with D perhaps TRBD2 (5 bases). Trimming took off 2 bases at V and 11 bases at J, with 15 bases between the two ends. This CDR3 region has 12 residues. Per the germline V gene, CDR1 is DFQATT and CDR2 is SNEGSKA (reference sequence). CDR3 in DNA: TGCAGTGCTAGACCCGGGGTCGATGAGCAGTACTTC. The encoded protein is CSARPGVDEQYF.

The chain couples TRBV4-1 to TRBJ2-3; tentatively, D is TRBD2 (6 bases). Deletions cut 2 bases from V and 10 bases from J, with 16 bases between. CDR1 is MGHRA and CDR2 is YSYEKL in the germline V gene. The length of the CDR3 is 14 residues. The DNA for the CDR3 is TGCGCCAGCAGCCAAAAACCAGGAGGGTGGGCGCAGTATTTT. Residues: CASSQKPGGWAQYF.

Concerning this clonotype itself: This may be a read error, as it is one base from a much larger clone. V and J are TRBV28 and TRBJ1-2, with D perhaps TRBD1 (6 bases). This CDR3 has 15 amino acids. Germline V lookup: CDR1 MDHEN, CDR2 SYDVKM. V lost 8 bases and J lost 4, with 20 bases in between. The CDR3 region is CASGAAGHFLYGYTF. The CDR3 nucleotides read TGTGCCAGCGGTGCTGCGGGACACTTTCTCTATGGCTACACCTTC.

CDR3 in DNA: TGTGCCAGCAGTTTGGGCTCAGCAGGAGAGCAAGAGACCCAGTACTTC. As protein: CASSLGSAGEQETQYF. This chain connects TRBV12-3 or TRBV12-4 to TRBJ2-5; no reliable D call. Trimming left V 3 bases short and J 2 bases short, with 16 bases between. This CDR3 is built from 16 residues.

CDR3 amino acids: CASSQVGRRGEKLFF. The CDR3 nucleotides are TGTGCCAGCAGCCAAGTCGGGAGACGGGGGGAAAAACTGTTTTTT. The chain uses TRBV14 and TRBJ1-4; a weak D match, TRBD1 (5 bases). The germline V gene encodes CDR1 SGHDN and CDR2 FVKESK. The CDR3 sequence is 15 residues long. Trimming removed 1 base from V and 8 bases from J, with 14 bases in between.

This clonotype occurred a few times. The chain carries TRBV6-6 and TRBJ2-7; D not certain. The CDR3 loop spans 15 amino acids. V shed 0 bases and J shed 2 bases, with 11 bases lying between them. Germline assignment: CDR1 MNHNY and CDR2 SVGAGI (reference sequence). The CDR3: CASSYSSSGTYEQYF. The CDR3 DNA sequence: TGTGCCAGCAGTTACTCGTCGTCAGGCACCTACGAGCAGTACTTC.

This clonotype turned up a few times. The chain links TRBV7-9 to TRBJ2-3, with D perhaps given as TRBD1 or TRBD2 (6 bases each). The germline V gene has CDR1 SEHNR and CDR2 FQNEAQ (reference sequence). The V and J ends lost 1 base and 3 bases respectively, with 11 bases between them. The CDR3 loop spans 15 amino acids. CDR3 region: CASSLDREVTDTQYF. In nucleotides, the CDR3 is TGTGCCAGCAGCTTAGACAGGGAGGTTACAGATACGCAGTATTTT.

The chain recombines TRBV20-1 with TRBJ2-1, with 8 bases identical to TRBD2. The J call may be incorrect, as the DNA end agrees better with TRBJ2-7. This CDR3 region has 15 residues. Per the germline V gene, CDR1 is DFQATT and CDR2 is SNEGSKA (reference sequence). DNA for the CDR3: TGCAGTGCTACAAACAACGGGGGGGTCTACAATGAGCAGTACTTC. Its translation: CSATNNGGVYNEQYF.

This clonotype was found many times. The rearrangement links TRBV2 to TRBJ1-6; no clear D gene. The V and J ends lost 4 bases and 7 bases respectively, with 8 bases between them. Germline V gene lookup returns CDR1 SNHLY and CDR2 FYNNEI. The CDR3 contains 13 residues. The CDR3 DNA sequence: TGTGCCAGCAGTGGGCAGTTAAATTCACCCCTCCACTTT. This codes for CASSGQLNSPLHF.

This sequence joins TRBV7-8 and TRBJ2-5; D might be TRBD1 (5 bases). The J call may be in error: the DNA end matches TRBJ2-7 better. This CDR3 is 15 amino acids long. From germline, CDR1 is SGHVS and CDR2 FQNEAQ. The CDR3 loop is CASSLGGSISYEQYF. CDR3 DNA: TGTGCCAGCAGCTTAGGGGGCAGCATCTCCTACGAGCAGTACTTC.

The table lists this clonotype with a count of one. This rearrangement joins TRBV7-9 to TRBJ2-1; 14 bases match TRBD2. The germline gives CDR1 SEHNR, CDR2 FQNEAQ (reference sequence). CDR3 length: 16 residues. J was trimmed by 8 bases and V by 5 bases; bases with no gene match: 8. The CDR3 DNA reads as TGTGCCAGCAGCCGATCCGGACTAGCGGGGGGAGATGAGCAGTTCTTC. Amino acids: CASSRSGLAGGDEQFF. The complete variable domain, with remaining parts taken from reference TRBV7-9 and TRBJ2-1, reads DTGVSQNPRHKITKRGQNVTFRCDPISEHNRLYWYRQTLGQGPEFLTYFQNEAQLEKSRLLSDRFSAERPKGSFSTLEIQRTEQGDSAMYLCASSRSGLAGGDEQFFGPGTRLTVL.

This clonotype has just a few counts. V gene TRBV2 combines with J gene TRBJ2-7, with D unresolved. This CDR3 is 12 amino acids long. The V end was cut by 4 bases, the J end by 4 bases, with 8 bases between. The V gene's germline CDR1 is SNHLY and CDR2 FYNNEI. The CDR3 nucleotides read TGTGCCAGCAGTGGTTCCGGTTACGAGCAGTACTTC. It encodes CASSGSGYEQYF.

The J gene is TRBJ2-1, the V gene TRBV21-1; no check of the table's D call, TRBD2, against the DNA was made. TRBV21-1 is an annotated pseudogene. The CDR3 has 17 residues. The CDR3 bases are TGTGCCAGCAGCAAAGGGCTGGGACTAGCGAGCAACAATGAGCAGTTCTTC. Residues: CASSKGLGLASNNEQFF.

V and J are TRBV6-2 or TRBV6-3 and TRBJ1-2; possible D gene TRBD1, 6 bases. Germline V gene data show CDR1 as MNHEY and CDR2 as SVGEGT. Trimming shortened V by 0 bases and J by 8 bases, and 13 bases separated the two germline ends. The CDR3 covers 14 residues. DNA for the CDR3: TGTGCCAGCAGTTACTCAACCGGACAGCGCGGCTACACCTTC. Encoded protein: CASSYSTGQRGYTF.

Only one count was recorded for this clonotype. The genes are TRBV12-3 or TRBV12-4 and TRBJ1-2, with TRBD1 matching over 7 bases. This CDR3 is 16 amino acids long. The J segment lost 4 bases and the V segment lost 5 bases, leaving 13 bases of the junction unmatched. The DNA for the CDR3 is TGTGCCAGCAGTCCAACCGCCGGGACAGTTGGCTATGGCTACACCTTC. Residues: CASSPTAGTVGYGYTF.